This TCR beta chain was recovered during a study of Graves' ophthalmopathy and Graves' hyperthyroidism. The germline CDR1 and CDR2 sequences are MNHEY and SVGEGT. CDR3 size: 11 residues. V was shortened by 6 bases and J by 4 bases, with 7 bases between the two germline ends. The sequenced template was RNA, covering the TCR beta CDR3 region. The first-round RT-PCR employed HTBI primers together with the Qiagen OneStep RT-PCR kit. A multiplex PCR was then performed as the second round. TCRdb re-called the multiplex PCR reads through MiXCR, storing one row per CDR3 protein. The table has a few hundred thousand distinct CDR3 sequences, 17% seen once. This clonotype was observed at least ten times.

The genes are TRBV6-2 or TRBV6-3 and TRBJ2-7; D call uncertain. This receptor was taken from an adult man with Graves' ophthalmopathy. The sample comprised peripheral blood. Here the CDR3 DNA reads TGTGCCAGCAGCCGGAGTTACGAGCAGTACTTC. This sequence encodes CASSRSYEQYF.